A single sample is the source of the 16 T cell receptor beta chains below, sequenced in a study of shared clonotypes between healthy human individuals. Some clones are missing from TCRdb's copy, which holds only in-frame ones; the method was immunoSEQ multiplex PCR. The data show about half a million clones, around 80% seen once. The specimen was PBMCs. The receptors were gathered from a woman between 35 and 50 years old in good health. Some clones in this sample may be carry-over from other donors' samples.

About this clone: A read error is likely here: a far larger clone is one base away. The CDR3 reads CAISPSDRDNPGYTF. The CDR3 region has the DNA TGTGCCATCAGTCCTTCCGACAGGGACAACCCTGGCTACACCTTC. J is TRBJ1-2 and V is TRBV28; 7 bases agree with TRBD1. This CDR3 is 15 amino acids long. CDR1 is MDHEN, CDR2 SYDVKM, per germline.

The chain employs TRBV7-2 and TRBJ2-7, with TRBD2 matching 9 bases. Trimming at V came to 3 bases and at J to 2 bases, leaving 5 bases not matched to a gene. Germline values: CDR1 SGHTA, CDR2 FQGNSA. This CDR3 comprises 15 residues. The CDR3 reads CASSLSSGDPYEQYF. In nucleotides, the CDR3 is TGTGCCAGCAGCTTGTCTAGCGGGGACCCCTACGAGCAGTACTTC.

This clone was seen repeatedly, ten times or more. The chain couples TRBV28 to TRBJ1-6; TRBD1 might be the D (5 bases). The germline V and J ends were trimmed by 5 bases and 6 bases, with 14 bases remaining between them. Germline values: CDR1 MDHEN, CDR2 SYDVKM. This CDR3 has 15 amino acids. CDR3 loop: CASSPTVGLNSPLHF. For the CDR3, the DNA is TGTGCCAGCAGTCCGACAGTTGGTCTTAATTCACCCCTCCACTTT.

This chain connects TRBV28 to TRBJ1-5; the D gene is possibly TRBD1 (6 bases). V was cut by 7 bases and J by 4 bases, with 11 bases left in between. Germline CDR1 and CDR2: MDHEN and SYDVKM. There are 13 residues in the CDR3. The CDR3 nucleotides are TGTGCCAGCACTAGACAGGCTAATCAGCCCCAGCATTTT. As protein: CASTRQANQPQHF.

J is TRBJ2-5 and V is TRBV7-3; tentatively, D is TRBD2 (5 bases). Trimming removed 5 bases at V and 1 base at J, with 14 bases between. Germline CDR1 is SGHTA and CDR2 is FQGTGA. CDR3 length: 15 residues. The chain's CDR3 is CASSQPGSGQETQYF. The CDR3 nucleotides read TGTGCCAGCAGCCAACCGGGGAGCGGCCAAGAGACCCAGTACTTC.

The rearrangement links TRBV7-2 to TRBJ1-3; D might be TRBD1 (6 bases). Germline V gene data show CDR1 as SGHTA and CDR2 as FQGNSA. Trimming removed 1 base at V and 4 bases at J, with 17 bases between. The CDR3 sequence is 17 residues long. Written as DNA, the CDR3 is TGTGCCAGCAGCTTAGATATCCGGGGGCAAGTCGGAAACACCATATATTTT. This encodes CASSLDIRGQVGNTIYF.

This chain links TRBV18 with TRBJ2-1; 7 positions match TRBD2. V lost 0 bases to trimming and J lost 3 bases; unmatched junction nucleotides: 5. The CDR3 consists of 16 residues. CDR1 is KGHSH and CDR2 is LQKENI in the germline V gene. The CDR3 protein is CASSPPARGIYNEQFF. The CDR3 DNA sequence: TGTGCCAGCTCACCACCGGCGCGGGGGATCTACAATGAGCAGTTCTTC.

This CDR3 is CASTRLAGGTGELFF. Written as DNA, the CDR3 is TGCGCCAGCACCCGACTAGCGGGAGGCACCGGGGAGCTGTTTTTT. The chain carries TRBV5-1 and TRBJ2-2; 13 bases are a match to TRBD2. This CDR3 is built from 15 residues. V shed 6 bases, J shed 4 bases, and the junction held 3 bases outside the gene matches. The germline V gene encodes CDR1 SGHRS and CDR2 YFSETQ. The variable domain in full, with the rest retrieved from reference TRBV5-1 and TRBJ2-2, is KAGVTQTPRYLIKTRGQQVTLSCSPISGHRSVSWYQQTPGQGLQFLFEYFSETQRNKGNFPGRFSGRQFSNSRSEMNVSTLELGDSALYLCASTRLAGGTGELFFGEGSRLTVL.

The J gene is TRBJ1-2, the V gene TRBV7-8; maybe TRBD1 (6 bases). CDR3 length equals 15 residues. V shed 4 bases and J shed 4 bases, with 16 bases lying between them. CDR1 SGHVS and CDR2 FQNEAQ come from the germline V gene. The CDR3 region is CASSSPTGYGYGYTF. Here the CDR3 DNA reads TGTGCCAGCAGCTCACCCACAGGGTACGGCTATGGCTACACCTTC.

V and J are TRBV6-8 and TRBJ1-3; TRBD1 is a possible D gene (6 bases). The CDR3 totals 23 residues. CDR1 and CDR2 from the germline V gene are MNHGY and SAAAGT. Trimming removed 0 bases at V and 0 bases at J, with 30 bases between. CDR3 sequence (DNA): TGTGCCAGCAGTTACTCCCTTGTTAGAAACCCTGAAGTAGGGGGAAGCTCTGGAAACACCATATATTTT. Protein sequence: CASSYSLVRNPEVGGSSGNTIYF.

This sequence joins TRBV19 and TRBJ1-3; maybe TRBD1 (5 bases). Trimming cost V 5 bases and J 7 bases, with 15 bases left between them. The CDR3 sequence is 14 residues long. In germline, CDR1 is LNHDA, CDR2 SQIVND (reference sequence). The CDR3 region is CASSPGPPRNTIYF. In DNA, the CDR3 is TGTGCCAGTAGTCCGGGACCCCCACGGAACACCATATATTTT. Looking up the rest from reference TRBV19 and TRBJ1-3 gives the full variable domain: DGGITQSPKYLFRKEGQNVTLSCEQNLNHDAMYWYRQDPGQGLRLIYYSQIVNDFQKGDIAEGYSVSREKKESFPLTVTSAQKNPTAFYLCASSPGPPRNTIYFGEGSWLTVV.

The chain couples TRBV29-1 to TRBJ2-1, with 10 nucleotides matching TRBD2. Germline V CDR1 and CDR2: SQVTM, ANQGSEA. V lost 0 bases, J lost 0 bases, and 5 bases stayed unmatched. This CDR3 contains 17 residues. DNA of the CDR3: TGCAGCGTTGAAGATGAGCGGGAGGGGAGCTCCTACAATGAGCAGTTCTTC. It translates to CSVEDEREGSSYNEQFF.

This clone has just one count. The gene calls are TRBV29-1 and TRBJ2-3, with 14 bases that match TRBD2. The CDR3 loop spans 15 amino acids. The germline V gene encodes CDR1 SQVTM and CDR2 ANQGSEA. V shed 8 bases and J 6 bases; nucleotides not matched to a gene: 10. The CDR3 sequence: CSSLGLAGGDDTQYF. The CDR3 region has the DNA TGCAGCTCGCTCGGACTAGCGGGAGGAGACGATACGCAGTATTTT.

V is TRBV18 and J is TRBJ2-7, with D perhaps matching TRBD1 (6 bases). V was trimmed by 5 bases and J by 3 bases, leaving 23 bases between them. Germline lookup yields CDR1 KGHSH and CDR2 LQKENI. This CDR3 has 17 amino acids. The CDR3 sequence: CASSSTIPGHNLYEQYF. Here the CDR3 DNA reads TGTGCCAGCTCATCCACCATCCCGGGACACAACCTCTACGAGCAGTACTTC. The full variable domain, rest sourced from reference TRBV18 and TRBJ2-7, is NAGVMQNPRHLVRRRGQEARLRCSPMKGHSHVYWYRQLPEEGLKFMVYLQKENIIDESGMPKERFSAEFPKEGPSILRIQQVVRGDSAAYFCASSSTIPGHNLYEQYFGPGTRLTVT.

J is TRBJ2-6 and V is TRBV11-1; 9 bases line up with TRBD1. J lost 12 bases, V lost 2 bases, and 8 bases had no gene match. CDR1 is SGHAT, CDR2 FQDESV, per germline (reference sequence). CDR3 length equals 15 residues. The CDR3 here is CASSLNPDRGSVLTF. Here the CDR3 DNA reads TGTGCCAGCAGCTTAAATCCGGACAGGGGTTCCGTCCTGACTTTC.

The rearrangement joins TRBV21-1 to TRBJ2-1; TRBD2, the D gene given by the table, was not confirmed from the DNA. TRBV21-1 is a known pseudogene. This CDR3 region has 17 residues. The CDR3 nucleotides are TGTGCCAGCAGAATCACGGGAGGGAGTTCCTCCTACAATGAGCAGTTCTTC. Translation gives CASRITGGSSSYNEQFF.